This T cell receptor beta chain was sequenced for a study of radiotherapy plus CTLA-4 blockade in lung cancer. Study-level information: Of all patients, more than 15% responded objectively and around 31% showed disease control.

Some clones are missing from TCRdb's copy, which holds only in-frame ones; the method was immunoSEQ multiplex PCR. The sample includes 71,000 or so clones, around 84% of them seen just once. CDR1 and CDR2 from the germline V gene are MNHNS and SASEGT. V dropped 7 bases and J dropped 3; count of bases not matched to a gene: 7. CDR3 size: 15 residues. It was focal radiation plus CTLA-4 blockade with ipilimumab that patients with chemo-refractory metastatic non-small-cell lung cancer received. Study results and limitations: Early clonal dynamics of blood T cells, together with interferon-beta, were reported as the best response predictor. Blood-borne expansion of tumor-derived TCR clones followed radiotherapy plus ipilimumab.

Note on this clone: Its antigen is unidentified.

This TCR was sampled from a human donor with non-small cell lung cancer who had stable disease on radiotherapy plus ipilimumab. The rearrangement uses TRBV6-1 and TRBJ2-1; TRBD2 aligns across 9 bases. The sample here was peripheral blood, taken from a patient treated with radiotherapy plus ipilimumab. CDR3 nucleotide sequence: TGTGCCAGCAATCTCCTAGCGGGAAACTACAATGAGCAGTTCTTC. This gives the protein CASNLLAGNYNEQFF.